In this sample, the clone carrying this T cell receptor (beta chain) turned up once. Its antigen remains unknown. This entry is derived from a study of shared clonotypes between healthy human individuals. Study-wide context: Researchers assigned three CD4 naive, three CD4 memory, two CD8 naive and one CD8 memory plate to each donor. Findings and caveats of the study: Sharing across four donors was highest in naive CD4 (around 5%) and lowest in memory CD8 (about 0.4%). Sequencing depth was expected to influence donor clonotype sharing.

Germline values: CDR1 SGHTA, CDR2 FQGTGA. The J segment lost 0 bases and the V segment lost 1 base, leaving 1 base of the junction unmatched. This CDR3 region has 16 residues. Each cell subset's genomic DNA was divided evenly among several immunoSEQ plates. Sequenced by immunoSEQ multiplex PCR; TCRdb stores in-frame clones only, minus some. Of about 2,100,000 clones listed, roughly 91% are singletons. Naive CD8 cells, CD45RO-negative and positively selected for CCR7, excluded terminally differentiated effector memory CD45RA+ cells. The J gene is TRBJ2-1, the V gene TRBV7-3, with 9 bases fitting TRBD2. Sequenced: naive CD8+ T cells from PBMCs. The sequence was obtained from a man younger than 35 in good health. Some clones in this sample may be carry-over from other donors' samples. CDR3 protein: CASSLSSGSSYNEQFF. As DNA, the CDR3 is TGTGCCAGCAGCTTAAGTAGCGGGAGCTCCTACAATGAGCAGTTCTTC.